This T cell receptor (beta chain) was sequenced during a study of cytomegalovirus exposure and HLA in healthy donors. Findings and limits, study-wide: Researchers counted approximately 160 TCR beta chains as cytomegalovirus-associated. While the bulk of TCR sequences proved rare, some public TCRs turned up in many donors.

Use of 60 Vbeta and 13 Jbeta primers characterized the PCR. TCRdb's table, derived via immunoSEQ multiplex PCR, lists solely in-frame clones and lacks some. The table shows 100,000 to 120,000 clones, with about four fifths occurring only once. There are 15 residues in the CDR3. CDR1 is MNHEY, CDR2 SVGAGI, per germline. V lost 6 bases and J lost 1, with 12 bases in between. As for this clone: What it binds is not known.

What was sequenced was PBMCs. The chain employs TRBV6-5 and TRBJ2-2; D remains ambiguous. The clonotype comes from a man in his forties or fifties in good health and CMV-seronegative. Written as DNA, the CDR3 is TGTGCCAGCAGAACCGACTCGTTGAACACCGGGGAGCTGTTTTTT. Its translation is CASRTDSLNTGELFF.